Following are 18 T cell receptor beta chains from one sample sequenced in a study of spatial heterogeneity in lung cancer. Time point given: sample taken at primary tumor resection. A single record per CDR3 protein comes from TCRdb applying MiXCR to the 5' RACE reads. The repertoire has roughly 23,000 distinct CDR3 sequences, 4% to 5% of them found once; the top ten carry roughly 5.2%. The material was PBMCs, obtained at surgery. Every receptor here comes from a male donor with early-stage non-small cell lung cancer.

This clonotype was seen many times. The rearrangement uses TRBV27 and TRBJ2-7; 9 bases fit TRBD1. V lost 4 bases, J lost 3 bases, and 4 bases stayed unmatched. The CDR3 spans 14 residues. Germline CDR1 reads MNHEY; CDR2 reads SMNVEV (reference sequence). CDR3 coding DNA: TGTGCCAGCAGTTCCGGGACAGGGCGCTACGAGCAGTACTTC. Translated: CASSSGTGRYEQYF.

The table lists this clonotype with many counts. V and J are TRBV30 and TRBJ2-5; a weak D match, TRBD2 (5 bases). Germline V gene lookup returns CDR1 GTSNPN and CDR2 SVGIG (reference sequence). V lost 5 bases and J 2 bases, leaving 12 bases between the germline ends. This CDR3 has 13 residues. The CDR3 loop reads CAWDEGRQETQYF. The CDR3 DNA sequence: TGTGCCTGGGACGAGGGCAGACAAGAGACCCAGTACTTC.

The chain links TRBV4-2 to TRBJ2-2; D unresolved. Germline assignment: CDR1 LGHNA and CDR2 YNFKEQ. V gave up 0 bases and J gave up 2 bases, with 7 bases separating them. This CDR3 has 15 residues. The CDR3 loop reads CASSQDYYNTGELFF. The CDR3, as DNA: TGTGCCAGCAGCCAAGACTACTATAACACCGGGGAGCTGTTTTTT.

This clonotype appeared many times. This chain joins TRBV6-5 and TRBJ2-1; tentatively, D is TRBD2 (5 bases). CDR1 MNHEY and CDR2 SVGAGI come from the germline V gene. Trimming stripped 6 bases from V and 3 bases from J, with 18 bases between. The CDR3 is 16 amino acids. CDR3 sequence: CASRLPGGPNYNEQFF. The CDR3 bases are TGTGCCAGCAGACTCCCTGGCGGGCCCAACTACAATGAGCAGTTCTTC.

Many counts were recorded for this clonotype. The chain is built from TRBV5-1 and TRBJ2-5; tentatively, D is TRBD2 (6 bases). In germline, CDR1 is SGHRS, CDR2 YFSETQ. V dropped 2 bases and J dropped 2 bases, with 10 bases sitting between them. This CDR3 is 14 amino acids long. For the CDR3, the DNA is TGCGCCAGCAGCTTCGCGGGGATACAAGAGACCCAGTACTTC. Translation gives CASSFAGIQETQYF.

The rearrangement links TRBV18 to TRBJ1-3; unclear D gene. CDR1 and CDR2 from the germline V gene are KGHSH and LQKENI. V gave up 3 bases and J gave up 2 bases, with 8 bases separating them. CDR3 length: 14 residues. CDR3 sequence (DNA): TGTGCCAGCTCACCTACATCTGCTGGAAACACCATATATTTT. It encodes CASSPTSAGNTIYF.

This clonotype was observed at least ten times. This chain connects TRBV10-3 to TRBJ2-3; TRBD2 agrees at 7 bases. Unmatched junction bases numbered 16, after V lost 2 bases and J lost 2 bases. CDR3 size: 19 residues. Germline CDR1 reads ENHRY; CDR2 reads SYGVKD. The CDR3 nucleotides read TGTGCCATCAGTGAGCCCCTAGTTGGAGCGGGGAGACCCACAGATACGCAGTATTTT. Amino acid sequence: CAISEPLVGAGRPTDTQYF.

This clonotype occurred many times. The chain employs TRBV12-3 or TRBV12-4 and TRBJ2-7; possibly TRBD1 or TRBD2 for D (5 bases each). The V and J ends lost 3 bases and 4 bases respectively, with 10 bases between them. The CDR3 covers 13 residues. CDR3 amino acids: CASSFEGTYEQYF. The CDR3 bases are TGTGCCAGCAGTTTCGAGGGGACGTACGAGCAGTACTTC.

This clonotype has at least ten counts. CDR3 sequence (DNA): TGCAGTGCTAGTGGAGCGGGACAGGGATACCTAGAGACCCAGTACTTC. Protein sequence: CSASGAGQGYLETQYF. The rearrangement joins TRBV20-1 to TRBJ2-5; 9 positions match TRBD1. Trimming took 3 bases from V and 4 from J; bases not matched to a gene: 12. Germline CDR1 reads DFQATT; CDR2 reads SNEGSKA (reference sequence). The CDR3 has 16 residues.

This clonotype was counted many times. V usage is TRBV5-1 and J usage is TRBJ2-7; 7 nucleotides align to TRBD1. CDR1 SGHRS and CDR2 YFSETQ come from the germline V gene. The CDR3 loop spans 14 amino acids. V shed 4 bases and J 0 bases; nucleotides not matched to a gene: 4. CDR3 coding DNA: TGCGCCAGCAGCGCTGGGGACAGCTCCTACGAGCAGTACTTC. The encoded protein is CASSAGDSSYEQYF.

In this sample, this clonotype turned up a few times. This chain links TRBV28 with TRBJ2-6; no definite D call. The germline V and J ends were trimmed by 4 bases and 4 bases, with 11 bases remaining between them. The CDR3 spans 15 residues. Germline CDR1 MDHEN, CDR2 SYDVKM. The CDR3: CASSSSGTGANVLTF. The CDR3, as DNA: TGTGCCAGCAGTTCTTCAGGTACCGGGGCCAACGTCCTGACTTTC.

Ten or more counts support this clonotype. The chain uses TRBV11-2 and TRBJ2-7, with D unresolved. V was clipped by 5 bases and J by 4 bases, with 18 bases between them. Germline lookup yields CDR1 SGHAT and CDR2 FQNNGV. CDR3 size: 15 residues. The CDR3 loop is CASSPKGLPMYEQYF. DNA for the CDR3: TGTGCCAGCAGCCCGAAAGGGTTACCAATGTACGAGCAGTACTTC.

This clonotype was detected ten times or more. This chain links TRBV20-1 with TRBJ2-3; possible D gene TRBD2, 5 bases. Germline V gene data show CDR1 as DFQATT and CDR2 as SNEGSKA (reference sequence). Trimming stripped 4 bases from V and 6 bases from J, with 17 bases between. There are 14 residues in the CDR3. This chain's CDR3 is CSAIGLPGGDTQYF. The CDR3 DNA reads TGCAGTGCTATCGGTCTGCCGGGCGGGGATACGCAGTATTTT.

This clonotype was recorded many times. The rearrangement uses TRBV12-3 or TRBV12-4 and TRBJ2-7; 12 bases fit TRBD2. CDR3 size: 17 residues. After removal of 3 bases from V and 1 base from J, the junction contained 7 bases not matched to a gene. CDR3 loop: CASSLGSSGRASYEQYF. In DNA, the CDR3 is TGTGCCAGCAGTTTGGGATCTAGCGGGAGGGCGTCCTACGAGCAGTACTTC.

This clonotype has only a few counts. This rearrangement joins TRBV7-2 to TRBJ2-5; D remains ambiguous. The ends were cut back, 3 bases at V and 3 bases at J, with 8 bases in the middle. From germline, CDR1 is SGHTA and CDR2 FQGNSA. CDR3 size: 13 residues. The CDR3 DNA is TGTGCCAGCAGCTTGTGGCAGAAAGAGACCCAGTACTTC. Translated, it gives CASSLWQKETQYF.

This clonotype was recorded many times. V usage is TRBV15 and J usage is TRBJ1-3; D is undetermined. The CDR3 is 13 residues long. Germline V gives CDR1 LNHNV, CDR2 YYDKDF (reference sequence). V was cut by 2 bases and J by 4 bases, with 6 bases left in between. DNA for the CDR3: TGTGCCACCAGCAGATCGGACGGAAACACCATATATTTT. This sequence encodes CATSRSDGNTIYF. The entire variable domain, with the rest obtained from reference TRBV15 and TRBJ1-3, is as follows: DAMVIQNPRYQVTQFGKPVTLSCSQTLNHNVMYWYQQKSSQAPKLLFHYYDKDFNNEADTPDNFQSRRPNTSFCFLDIRSPGLGDTAMYLCATSRSDGNTIYFGEGSWLTVV.

This clonotype has a count of ten or more. CDR3 nucleotide sequence: TGTGCCAGCAGTGTAGCGGGAGGGTCAGATACGCAGTATTTT. Translated, it gives CASSVAGGSDTQYF. V gene TRBV6-1 combines with J gene TRBJ2-3, with TRBD2 matching 11 bases. In germline, CDR1 is MNHNS, CDR2 SASEGT. This CDR3 has 14 residues. The trim removed 4 bases at V and 4 bases at J, leaving 1 base unmatched.

This clonotype was picked up many times. This chain joins TRBV6-1 and TRBJ1-5; 8 nucleotides agree with TRBD1. The CDR3 is made up of 15 amino acids. The V gene's germline CDR1 is MNHNS and CDR2 SASEGT. The J segment lost 4 bases and the V segment lost 9 bases, leaving 11 bases of the junction unmatched. The CDR3 DNA sequence: TGTGCCAGTGGGGGGGCGACAGGGGCTAATCAGCCCCAGCATTTT. Protein product: CASGGATGANQPQHF.